Listed here are 9 T cell receptor beta chains from one sample, sequenced in a study of T cells in Graves' hyperthyroidism and ophthalmopathy. Amplification yielded TCR beta CDR3 regions, with RNA transcripts as the source. Using the HTBI primer set, a first-round RT-PCR was run on the TCR CDR3. One entry per CDR3 protein results from TCRdb running MiXCR on the multiplex PCR reads. This sample yields 550,000 to 650,000 distinct CDR3 sequences, of which 13% to 15% are seen a single time; approximately 15% belongs to the top ten. The sample taken for sequencing was blood. Receptors originate from a woman in her thirties or forties with Graves' hyperthyroidism.

This clonotype was observed at least ten times. The V gene is TRBV6-5, the J gene TRBJ2-5; D is tentatively TRBD1 or TRBD2 (5 bases each). The ends were cut back, 4 bases at V and 11 bases at J, with 26 bases in the middle. Germline V CDR1 and CDR2: MNHEY, SVGAGI. The CDR3 runs 16 residues. Written as DNA, the CDR3 is TGTGCCAGCAGTTCTGCCGGGACGGGATTCGTCGGGTTTCAGTACTTC. Its protein is CASSSAGTGFVGFQYF.

The table lists this clonotype with many counts. The chain employs TRBV9 and TRBJ2-3; D perhaps matches TRBD2 (6 bases). Per the germline V gene, CDR1 is SGDLS and CDR2 is YYNGEE. The CDR3 extends over 15 amino acids. V was pared by 0 bases and J by 1 base, with 9 bases between. The CDR3 is CASSVGWEGTDTQYF. In nucleotides, the CDR3 is TGTGCCAGCAGCGTAGGGTGGGAGGGCACAGATACGCAGTATTTT.

This clonotype occurred many times. This rearrangement joins TRBV6-1 to TRBJ1-1; D unclear. Germline V gene sequence: CDR1 MNHNS, CDR2 SASEGT. Trimming removed 2 bases at V and 1 base at J, with 5 bases between. This CDR3 contains 13 residues. CDR3 DNA sequence: TGTGCCAGCAGTGAATGGACGAACACTGAAGCTTTCTTT. It yields the protein CASSEWTNTEAFF.

This clonotype was seen repeatedly, ten times or more. The chain couples TRBV19 to TRBJ2-7; TRBD2 agrees at 11 bases. Losses at the gene ends were 5 bases for V and 4 bases for J; bases not matched to a gene: 4. The CDR3 extends over 14 amino acids. Germline V CDR1 and CDR2: LNHDA, SQIVND (reference sequence). The DNA of the CDR3 is TGTGCCAGTAGTCAGACTAGCGGGAATTACGAGCAGTACTTC. Translating it yields CASSQTSGNYEQYF.

This clonotype was seen only a few times. The gene calls are TRBV5-1 and TRBJ1-5; 9 nucleotides align to TRBD1. The germline V gene has CDR1 SGHRS and CDR2 YFSETQ. The CDR3 consists of 11 residues. Losses at the gene ends were 4 bases for V and 15 bases for J; bases not matched to a gene: 5. The CDR3, as DNA: TGCGCCAGCAGCCCGGACAGGGGCCTGCATTTT. It codes for CASSPDRGLHF.

The table lists this clonotype with many counts. V gene TRBV28 combines with J gene TRBJ2-1; 12 positions agree with TRBD1. J gave up 9 bases and V 2 bases, and 5 bases lay outside the gene matches. This CDR3 has 15 residues. The germline V gene encodes CDR1 MDHEN and CDR2 SYDVKM. CDR3 protein: CASSLRDRGLSEQFF. The DNA of the CDR3 is TGTGCCAGCAGTTTACGGGACAGGGGGCTTAGTGAGCAGTTCTTC.

This clonotype was recorded a few times. J is TRBJ2-2 and V is TRBV27; 7 bases map to TRBD2. V shed 10 bases and J 5 bases; nucleotides not matched to a gene: 16. CDR3 length: 16 amino acids. Germline assignment: CDR1 MNHEY and CDR2 SMNVEV (reference sequence). CDR3 region: CAISSLGEGRTGELFF. CDR3 bases: TGTGCCATCTCCTCCCTTGGGGAGGGGCGTACCGGGGAGCTGTTTTTT.

This clonotype was seen at least ten times. The chain recombines TRBV9 with TRBJ1-1; a possible D gene is TRBD1 (5 bases). Deletions cut 5 bases from V and 0 bases from J, with 17 bases between. This CDR3 is built from 16 residues. The germline V gene encodes CDR1 SGDLS and CDR2 YYNGEE. CDR3 coding DNA: TGTGCCAGCAGACCTCAGGGTAGGGGCATGAACACTGAAGCTTTCTTT. This codes for CASRPQGRGMNTEAFF.

This clonotype was counted at least ten times. The V gene is TRBV3-1, the J gene TRBJ1-2; D possibly corresponds to TRBD1 (5 bases). In germline, CDR1 is LGHDT, CDR2 YNNKEL (reference sequence). The CDR3 loop spans 16 amino acids. Trimming removed 0 bases at V and 1 base at J, with 12 bases between. CDR3 region: CASSQDRYRHNYGYTF. In DNA, the CDR3 is TGTGCCAGCAGCCAAGATCGATACAGGCATAACTATGGCTACACCTTC.